This T cell receptor beta chain was recorded in a study of T cell responses to AZD1222 COVID-19 vaccine. As for this clone: Antigen: not known.

The method was immunoSEQ multiplex PCR; TCRdb's version includes in-frame clones alone and lacks a portion of them. The sample records about 150,000 clones, roughly 90% being singletons. Trimming cost V 6 bases and J 4 bases; bases outside gene matches: 9. The CDR3 sequence is 14 residues long. From germline, CDR1 is WSHSY and CDR2 SAAADI. Study-wide findings and caveats: It should be noted that donors were predominantly white British and more often female, and clonal diversity was possibly underestimated.

The sequencing here drew on peripheral blood, taken 28 days after the second AZD1222 dose. The origin of this receptor is an adult who received the AZD1222 COVID-19 vaccine. This sequence joins TRBV10-2 and TRBJ2-7, with 7 bases that match TRBD2. The CDR3 spells CASRGSGLGYEQYF. DNA of the CDR3: TGCGCCAGCAGAGGTAGCGGGTTAGGGTACGAGCAGTACTTC.